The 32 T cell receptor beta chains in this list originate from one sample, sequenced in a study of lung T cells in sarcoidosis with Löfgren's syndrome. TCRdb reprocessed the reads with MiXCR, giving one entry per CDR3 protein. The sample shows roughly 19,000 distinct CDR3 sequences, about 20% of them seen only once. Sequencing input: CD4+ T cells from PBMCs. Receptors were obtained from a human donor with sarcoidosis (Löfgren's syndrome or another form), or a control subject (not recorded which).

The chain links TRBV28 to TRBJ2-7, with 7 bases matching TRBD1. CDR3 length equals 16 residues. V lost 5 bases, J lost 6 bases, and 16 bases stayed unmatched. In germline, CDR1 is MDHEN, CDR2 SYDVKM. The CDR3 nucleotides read TGTGCCAGCAGTCGACCGAGACAGGGTGCCACGTGCGAGCAGTACTTC. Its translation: CASSRPRQGATCEQYF. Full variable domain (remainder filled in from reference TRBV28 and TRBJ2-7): DVKVTQSSRYLVKRTGEKVFLECVQDMDHENMFWYRQDPGLGLRLIYFSYDVKMKEKGDIPEGYSVSREKKERFSLILESASTNQTSMYLCASSRPRQGATCEQYFGPGTRLTVT.

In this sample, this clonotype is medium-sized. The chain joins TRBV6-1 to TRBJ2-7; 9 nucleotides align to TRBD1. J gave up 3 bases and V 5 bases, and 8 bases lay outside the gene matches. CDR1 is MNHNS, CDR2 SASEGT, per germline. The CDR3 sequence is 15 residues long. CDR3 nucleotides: TGTGCCAGCAGTAACGGACAGGGGACATTCTACGAGCAGTACTTC. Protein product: CASSNGQGTFYEQYF.

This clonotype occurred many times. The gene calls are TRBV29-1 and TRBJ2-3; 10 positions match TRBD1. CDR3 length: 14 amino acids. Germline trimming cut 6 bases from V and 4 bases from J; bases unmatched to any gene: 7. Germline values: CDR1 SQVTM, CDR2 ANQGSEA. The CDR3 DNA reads TGCAGCGTCGTGGACAGGGGGATGTCAGATACGCAGTATTTT. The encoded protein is CSVVDRGMSDTQYF.

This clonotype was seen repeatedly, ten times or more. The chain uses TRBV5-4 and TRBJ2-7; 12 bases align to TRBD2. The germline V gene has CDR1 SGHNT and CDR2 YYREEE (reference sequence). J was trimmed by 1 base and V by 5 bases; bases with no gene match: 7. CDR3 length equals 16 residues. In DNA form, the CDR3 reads TGTGCCAGCAGTAACCAAGGACTAGCGGGATCCTACGAGCAGTACTTC. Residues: CASSNQGLAGSYEQYF.

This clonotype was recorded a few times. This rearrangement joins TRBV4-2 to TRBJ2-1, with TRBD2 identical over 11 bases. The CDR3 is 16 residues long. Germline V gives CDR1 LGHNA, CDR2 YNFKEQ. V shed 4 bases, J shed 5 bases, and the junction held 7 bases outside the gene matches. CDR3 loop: CASSPLGLAENNEQFF. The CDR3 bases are TGTGCCAGCAGCCCCCTGGGACTAGCGGAAAACAATGAGCAGTTCTTC.

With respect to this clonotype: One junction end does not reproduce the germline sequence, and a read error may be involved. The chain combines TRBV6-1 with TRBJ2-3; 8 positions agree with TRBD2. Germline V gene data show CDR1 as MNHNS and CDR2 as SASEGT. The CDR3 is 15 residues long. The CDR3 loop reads CTSRRTSRISDTQYF. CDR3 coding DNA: TGTACCAGCCGAAGGACTAGCAGGATTTCAGATACGCAGTATTTT.

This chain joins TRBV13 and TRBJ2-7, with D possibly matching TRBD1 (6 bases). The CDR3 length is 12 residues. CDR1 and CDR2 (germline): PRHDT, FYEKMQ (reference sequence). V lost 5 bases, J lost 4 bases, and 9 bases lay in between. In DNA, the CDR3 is TGTGCCAGCAGCATGACAGGTTACGAGCAGTACTTC. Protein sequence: CASSMTGYEQYF. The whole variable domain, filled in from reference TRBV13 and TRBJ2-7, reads AAGVIQSPRHLIKEKRETATLKCYPIPRHDTVYWYQQGPGQDPQFLISFYEKMQSDKGSIPDRFSAQQFSDYHSELNMSSLELGDSALYFCASSMTGYEQYFGPGTRLTVT.

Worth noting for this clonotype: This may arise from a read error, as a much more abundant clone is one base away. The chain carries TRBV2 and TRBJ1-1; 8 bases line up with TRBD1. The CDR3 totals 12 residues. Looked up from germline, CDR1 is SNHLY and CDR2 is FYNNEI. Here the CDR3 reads CARRQGSTEALF. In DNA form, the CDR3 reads TGTGCCAGAAGACAGGGGAGCACTGAAGCTCTCTTT.

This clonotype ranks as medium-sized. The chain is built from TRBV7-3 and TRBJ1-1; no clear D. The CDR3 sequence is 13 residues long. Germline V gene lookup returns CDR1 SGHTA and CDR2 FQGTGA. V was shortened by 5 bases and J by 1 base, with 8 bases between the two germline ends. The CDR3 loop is CASSTGANTEAFF. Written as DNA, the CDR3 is TGTGCCAGCAGCACCGGAGCGAACACTGAAGCTTTCTTT.

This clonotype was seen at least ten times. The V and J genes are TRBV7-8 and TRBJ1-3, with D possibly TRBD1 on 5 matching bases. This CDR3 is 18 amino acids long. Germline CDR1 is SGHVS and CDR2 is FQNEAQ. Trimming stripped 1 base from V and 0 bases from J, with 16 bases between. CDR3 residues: CASSLVGQSASSGNTIYF. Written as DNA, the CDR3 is TGTGCCAGCAGCTTAGTGGGGCAAAGCGCGAGCTCTGGAAACACCATATATTTT.

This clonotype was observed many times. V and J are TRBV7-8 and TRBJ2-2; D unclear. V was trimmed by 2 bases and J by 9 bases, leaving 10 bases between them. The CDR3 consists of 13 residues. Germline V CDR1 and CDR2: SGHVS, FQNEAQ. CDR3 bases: TGTGCCAGCAGCTTATCAGGCACTCGGGAGCTGTTTTTT. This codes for CASSLSGTRELFF. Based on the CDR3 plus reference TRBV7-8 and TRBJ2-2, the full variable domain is GAGVSQSPRYKVAKRGQDVALRCDPISGHVSLFWYQQALGQGPEFLTYFQNEAQLDKSGLPSDRFFAERPEGSVSTLKIQRTQQEDSAVYLCASSLSGTRELFFGEGSRLTVL.

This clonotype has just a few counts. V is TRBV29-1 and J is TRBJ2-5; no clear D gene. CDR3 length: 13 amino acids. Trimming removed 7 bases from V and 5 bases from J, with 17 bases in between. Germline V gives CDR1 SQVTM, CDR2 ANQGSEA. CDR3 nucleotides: TGCAGCGGCACGCTCGGAGATGCGGAGACCCAGTACTTC. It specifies CSGTLGDAETQYF.

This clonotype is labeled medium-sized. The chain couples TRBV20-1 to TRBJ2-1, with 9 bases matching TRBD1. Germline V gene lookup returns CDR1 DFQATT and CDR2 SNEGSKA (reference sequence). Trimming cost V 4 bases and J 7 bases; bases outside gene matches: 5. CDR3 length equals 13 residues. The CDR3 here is CSAKGQGRNEQFF. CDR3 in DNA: TGCAGTGCTAAGGGACAGGGACGTAATGAGCAGTTCTTC.

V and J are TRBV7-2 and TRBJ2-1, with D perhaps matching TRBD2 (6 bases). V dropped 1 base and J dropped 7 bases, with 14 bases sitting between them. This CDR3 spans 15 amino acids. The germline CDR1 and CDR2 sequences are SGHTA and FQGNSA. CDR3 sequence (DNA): TGTACCAGCAGCTTAGGTTGGGGGGTTATGAATGAGCAGTTCTTC. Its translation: CTSSLGWGVMNEQFF.

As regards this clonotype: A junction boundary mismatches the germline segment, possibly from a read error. The CDR3 sequence: CASSERWCERYF. The CDR3 coding sequence is TGTGCCAGCAGTGAGAGGTGGTGCGAGCGGTACTTC. The J gene is TRBJ2-7, the V gene TRBV6-1; D unresolved. The CDR3 spans 12 residues. CDR1 MNHNS and CDR2 SASEGT come from the germline V gene.

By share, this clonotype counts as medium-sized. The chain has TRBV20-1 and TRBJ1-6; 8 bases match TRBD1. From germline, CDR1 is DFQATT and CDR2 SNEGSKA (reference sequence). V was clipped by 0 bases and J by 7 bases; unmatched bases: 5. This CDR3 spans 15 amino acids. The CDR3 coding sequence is TGCAGTGCTAGAGAGGAGACAGGGGCCAATTCACCCCTCCACTTT. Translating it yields CSAREETGANSPLHF.

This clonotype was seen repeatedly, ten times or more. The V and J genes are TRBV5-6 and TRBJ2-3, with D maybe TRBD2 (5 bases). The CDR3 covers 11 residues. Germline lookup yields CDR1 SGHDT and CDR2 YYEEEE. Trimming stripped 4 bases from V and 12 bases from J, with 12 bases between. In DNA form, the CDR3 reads TGTGCCAGCAGCAGGACTGCGGCTCAGTATTTT. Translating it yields CASSRTAAQYF.

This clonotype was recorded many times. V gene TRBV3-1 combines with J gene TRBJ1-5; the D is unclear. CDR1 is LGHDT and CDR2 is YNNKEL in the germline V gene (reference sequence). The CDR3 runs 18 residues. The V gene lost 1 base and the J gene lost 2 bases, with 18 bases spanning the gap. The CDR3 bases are TGTGCCAGCAGCCAAGGATCGCCCTTGGGGTGGGGCAATCAGCCCCAGCATTTT. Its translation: CASSQGSPLGWGNQPQHF. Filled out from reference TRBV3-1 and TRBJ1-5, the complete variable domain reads DTAVSQTPKYLVTQMGNDKSIKCEQNLGHDTMYWYKQDSKKFLKIMFSYNNKELIINETVPNRFSPKSPDKAHLNLHINSLELGDSAVYFCASSQGSPLGWGNQPQHFGDGTRLSIL.

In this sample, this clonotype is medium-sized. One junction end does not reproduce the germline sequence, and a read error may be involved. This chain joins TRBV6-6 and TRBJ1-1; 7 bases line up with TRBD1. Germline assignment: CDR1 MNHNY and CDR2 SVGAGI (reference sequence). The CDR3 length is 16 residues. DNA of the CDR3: TGTGCCAGTAGTTACTCAGGCAGGGGGTGGATAACTGAAGCTTTCTTT. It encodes CASSYSGRGWITEAFF.

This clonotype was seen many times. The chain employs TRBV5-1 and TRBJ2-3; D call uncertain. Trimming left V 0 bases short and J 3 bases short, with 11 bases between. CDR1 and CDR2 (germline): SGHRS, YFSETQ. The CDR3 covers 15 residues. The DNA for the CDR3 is TGCGCCAGCAGCTTGGACTACCCCGGGACAGATACGCAGTATTTT. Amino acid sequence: CASSLDYPGTDTQYF.

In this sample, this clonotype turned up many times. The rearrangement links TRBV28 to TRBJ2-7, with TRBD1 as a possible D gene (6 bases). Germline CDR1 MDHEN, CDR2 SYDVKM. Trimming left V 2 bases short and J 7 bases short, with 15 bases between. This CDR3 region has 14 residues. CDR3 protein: CASSLGGPAMEQYF. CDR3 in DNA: TGTGCCAGCAGTTTAGGGGGCCCTGCCATGGAGCAGTACTTC.

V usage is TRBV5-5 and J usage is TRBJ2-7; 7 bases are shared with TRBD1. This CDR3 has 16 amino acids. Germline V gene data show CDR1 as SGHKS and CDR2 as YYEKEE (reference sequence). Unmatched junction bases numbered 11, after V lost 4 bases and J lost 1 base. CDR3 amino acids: CASSGTGTAISYEQYF. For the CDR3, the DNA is TGTGCCAGCAGCGGCACCGGGACAGCGATTTCCTACGAGCAGTACTTC.

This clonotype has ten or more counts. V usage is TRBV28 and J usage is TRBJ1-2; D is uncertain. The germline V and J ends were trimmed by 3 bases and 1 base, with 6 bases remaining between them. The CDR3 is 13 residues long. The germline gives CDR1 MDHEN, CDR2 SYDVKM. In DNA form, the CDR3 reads TGTGCCAGCAGTTTCCCTGATAACTATGGCTACACCTTC. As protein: CASSFPDNYGYTF.

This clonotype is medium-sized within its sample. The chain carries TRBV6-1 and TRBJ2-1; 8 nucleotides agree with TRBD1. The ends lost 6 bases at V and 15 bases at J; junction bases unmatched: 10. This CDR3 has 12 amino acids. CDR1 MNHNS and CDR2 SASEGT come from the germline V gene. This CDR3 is CASSPGQEGRFF. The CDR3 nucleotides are TGTGCCAGCAGCCCGGGACAGGAAGGGAGGTTCTTC.

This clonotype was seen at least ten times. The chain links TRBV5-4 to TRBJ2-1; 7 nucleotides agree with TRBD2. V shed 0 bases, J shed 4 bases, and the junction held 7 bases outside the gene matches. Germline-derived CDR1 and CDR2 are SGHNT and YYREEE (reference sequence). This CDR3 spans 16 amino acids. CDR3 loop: CASSLVGGGWYNEQFF. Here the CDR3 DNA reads TGTGCCAGCAGCTTGGTCGGGGGAGGGTGGTACAATGAGCAGTTCTTC.

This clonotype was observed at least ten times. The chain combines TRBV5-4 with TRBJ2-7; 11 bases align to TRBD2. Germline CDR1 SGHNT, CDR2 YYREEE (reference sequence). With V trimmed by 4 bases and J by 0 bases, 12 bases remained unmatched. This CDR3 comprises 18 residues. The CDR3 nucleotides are TGTGCCAGCAGCAAGGGACAGGGACTAGCGGAGTTCTCCTACGAGCAGTACTTC. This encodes CASSKGQGLAEFSYEQYF.

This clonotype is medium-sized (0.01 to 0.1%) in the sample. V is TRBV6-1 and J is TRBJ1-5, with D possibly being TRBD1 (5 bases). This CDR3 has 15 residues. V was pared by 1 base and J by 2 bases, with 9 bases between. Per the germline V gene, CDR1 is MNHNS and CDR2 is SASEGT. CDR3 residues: CASSEGQSGNQPQHF. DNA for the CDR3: TGTGCCAGCAGTGAAGGACAGTCGGGCAATCAGCCCCAGCATTTT.

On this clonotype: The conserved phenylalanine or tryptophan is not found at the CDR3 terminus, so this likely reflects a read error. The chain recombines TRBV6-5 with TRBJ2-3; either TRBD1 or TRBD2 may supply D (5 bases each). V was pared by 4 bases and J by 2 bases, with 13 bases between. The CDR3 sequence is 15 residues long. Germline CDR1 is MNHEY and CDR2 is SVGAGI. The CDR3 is CASSSEGTYTDTQYL. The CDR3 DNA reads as TGTGCCAGCAGTTCAGAGGGGACCTACACAGATACGCAGTATCTT.

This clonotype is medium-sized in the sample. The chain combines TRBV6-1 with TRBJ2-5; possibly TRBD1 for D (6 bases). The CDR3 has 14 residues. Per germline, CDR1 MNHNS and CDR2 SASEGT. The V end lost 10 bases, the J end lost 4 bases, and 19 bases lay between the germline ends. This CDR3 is CANAPGQVGETQYF. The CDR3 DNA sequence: TGTGCCAACGCTCCGGGACAAGTAGGAGAGACCCAGTACTTC.

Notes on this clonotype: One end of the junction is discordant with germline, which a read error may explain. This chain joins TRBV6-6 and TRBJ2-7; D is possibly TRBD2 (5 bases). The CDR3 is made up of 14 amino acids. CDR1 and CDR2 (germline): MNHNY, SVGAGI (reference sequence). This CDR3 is CASTKSQDSYGQYF. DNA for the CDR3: TGTGCCAGCACCAAATCCCAGGACTCCTACGGGCAGTATTTC.

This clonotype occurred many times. This chain's CDR3 is CASSTGTGAEETQYF. Written as DNA, the CDR3 is TGCGCCAGCAGCACGGGGACAGGGGCAGAAGAGACCCAGTACTTC. The V gene is TRBV5-1, the J gene TRBJ2-5, with 10 bases aligning to TRBD1. There are 15 residues in the CDR3. V shed 4 bases and J 3 bases; nucleotides not matched to a gene: 6. Germline CDR1 reads SGHRS; CDR2 reads YFSETQ.

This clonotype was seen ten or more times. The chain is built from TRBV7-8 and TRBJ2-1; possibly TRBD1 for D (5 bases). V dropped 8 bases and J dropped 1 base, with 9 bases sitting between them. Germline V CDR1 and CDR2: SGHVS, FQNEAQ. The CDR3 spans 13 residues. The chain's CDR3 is CASSAGSYNEQFF. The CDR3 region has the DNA TGTGCCAGCTCGGCAGGGTCCTACAATGAGCAGTTCTTC.